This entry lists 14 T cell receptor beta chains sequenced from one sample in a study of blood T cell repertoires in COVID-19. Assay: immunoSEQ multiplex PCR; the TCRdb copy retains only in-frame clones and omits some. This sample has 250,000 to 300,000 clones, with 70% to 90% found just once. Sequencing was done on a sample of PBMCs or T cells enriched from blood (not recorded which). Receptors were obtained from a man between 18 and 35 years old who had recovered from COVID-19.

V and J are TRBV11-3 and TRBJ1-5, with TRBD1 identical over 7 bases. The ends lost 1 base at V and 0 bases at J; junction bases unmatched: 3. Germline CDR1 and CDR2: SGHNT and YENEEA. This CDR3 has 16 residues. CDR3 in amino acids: CASSLGQGHSNQPQHF. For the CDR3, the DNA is TGTGCCAGCAGCTTAGGACAGGGTCATAGCAATCAGCCCCAGCATTTT.

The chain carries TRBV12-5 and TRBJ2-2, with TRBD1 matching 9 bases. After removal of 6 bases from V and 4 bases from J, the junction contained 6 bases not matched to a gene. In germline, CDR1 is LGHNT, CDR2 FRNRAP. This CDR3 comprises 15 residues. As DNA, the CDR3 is TGTGCTAGTGGCCTCACAGGGGGCCTCACCGGGGAGCTGTTTTTT. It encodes CASGLTGGLTGELFF.

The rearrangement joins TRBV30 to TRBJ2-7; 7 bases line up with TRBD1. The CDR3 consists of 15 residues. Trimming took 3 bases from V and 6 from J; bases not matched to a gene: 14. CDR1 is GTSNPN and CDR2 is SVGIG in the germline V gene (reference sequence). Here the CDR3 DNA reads TGTGCCTGGAGGGTACAGGGGATCCCTAGAGGCGAGCAGTACTTC. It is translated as CAWRVQGIPRGEQYF.

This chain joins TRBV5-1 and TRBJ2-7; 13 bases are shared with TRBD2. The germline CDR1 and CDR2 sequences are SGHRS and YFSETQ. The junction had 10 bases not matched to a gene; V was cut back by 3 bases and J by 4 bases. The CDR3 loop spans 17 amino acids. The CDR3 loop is CASSSGTSGISGYEQYF. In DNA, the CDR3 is TGCGCCAGCAGCTCCGGGACTAGCGGGATTTCGGGTTACGAGCAGTACTTC. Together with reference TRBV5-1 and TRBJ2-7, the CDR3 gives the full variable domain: KAGVTQTPRYLIKTRGQQVTLSCSPISGHRSVSWYQQTPGQGLQFLFEYFSETQRNKGNFPGRFSGRQFSNSRSEMNVSTLELGDSALYLCASSSGTSGISGYEQYFGPGTRLTVT.

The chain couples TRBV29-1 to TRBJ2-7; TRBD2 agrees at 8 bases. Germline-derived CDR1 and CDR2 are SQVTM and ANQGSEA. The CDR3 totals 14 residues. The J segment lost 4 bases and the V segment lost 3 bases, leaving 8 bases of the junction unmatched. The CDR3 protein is CSVDGVAGRYEQYF. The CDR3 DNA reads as TGCAGCGTTGATGGAGTAGCGGGAAGATACGAGCAGTACTTC.

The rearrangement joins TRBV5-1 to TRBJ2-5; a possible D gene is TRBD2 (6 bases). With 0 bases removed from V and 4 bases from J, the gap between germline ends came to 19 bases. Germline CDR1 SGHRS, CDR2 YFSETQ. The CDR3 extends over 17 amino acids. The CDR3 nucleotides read TGCGCCAGCAGCTTGGTTGGAGTTGGAGGGGACGCAGAGACCCAGTACTTC. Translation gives CASSLVGVGGDAETQYF.

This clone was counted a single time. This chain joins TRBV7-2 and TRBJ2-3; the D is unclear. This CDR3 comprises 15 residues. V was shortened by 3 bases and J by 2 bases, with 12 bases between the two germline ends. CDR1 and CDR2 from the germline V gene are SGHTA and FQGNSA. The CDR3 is CASSLRVAVTDTQYF. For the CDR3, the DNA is TGTGCCAGCAGCTTGCGAGTAGCCGTCACAGATACGCAGTATTTT.

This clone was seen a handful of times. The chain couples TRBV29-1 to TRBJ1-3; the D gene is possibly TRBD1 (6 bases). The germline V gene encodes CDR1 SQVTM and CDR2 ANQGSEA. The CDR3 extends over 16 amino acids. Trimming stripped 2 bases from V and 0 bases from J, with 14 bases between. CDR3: CSVEIQGHFSGNTIYF. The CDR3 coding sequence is TGCAGCGTTGAAATCCAGGGACATTTCTCTGGAAACACCATATATTTT.

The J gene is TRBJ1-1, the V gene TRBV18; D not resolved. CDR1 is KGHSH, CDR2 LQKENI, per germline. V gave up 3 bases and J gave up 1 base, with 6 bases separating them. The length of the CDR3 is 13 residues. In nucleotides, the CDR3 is TGTGCCAGCTCACCCCGGGGGAACACTGAAGCTTTCTTT. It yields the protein CASSPRGNTEAFF. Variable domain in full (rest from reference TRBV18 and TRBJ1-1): NAGVMQNPRHLVRRRGQEARLRCSPMKGHSHVYWYRQLPEEGLKFMVYLQKENIIDESGMPKERFSAEFPKEGPSILRIQQVVRGDSAAYFCASSPRGNTEAFFGQGTRLTVV.

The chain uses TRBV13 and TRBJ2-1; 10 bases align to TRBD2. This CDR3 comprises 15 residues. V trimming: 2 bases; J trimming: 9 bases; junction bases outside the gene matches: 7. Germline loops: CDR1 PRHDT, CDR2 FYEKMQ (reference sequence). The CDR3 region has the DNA TGTGCCAGCAGCTTAAGTAGCGGGGGGAGGAGTGAGCAGTTCTTC. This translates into CASSLSSGGRSEQFF.

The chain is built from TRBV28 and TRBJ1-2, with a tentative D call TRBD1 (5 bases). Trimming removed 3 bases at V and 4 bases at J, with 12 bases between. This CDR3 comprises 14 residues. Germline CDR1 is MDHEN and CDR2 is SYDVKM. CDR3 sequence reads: CASSFGQGVYGYTF. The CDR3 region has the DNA TGTGCCAGCAGTTTCGGGCAGGGCGTCTATGGCTACACCTTC.

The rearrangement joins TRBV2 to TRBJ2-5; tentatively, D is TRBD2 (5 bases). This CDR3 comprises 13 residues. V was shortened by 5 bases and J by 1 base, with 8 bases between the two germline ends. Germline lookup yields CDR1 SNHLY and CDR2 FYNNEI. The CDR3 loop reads CASSREPQETQYF. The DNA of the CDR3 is TGTGCCAGCAGTCGGGAACCCCAAGAGACCCAGTACTTC.

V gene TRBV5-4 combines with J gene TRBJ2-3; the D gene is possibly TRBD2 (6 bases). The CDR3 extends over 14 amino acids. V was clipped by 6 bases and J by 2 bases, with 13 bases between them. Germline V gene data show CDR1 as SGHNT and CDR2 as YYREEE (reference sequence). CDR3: CASNIAASTDTQYF. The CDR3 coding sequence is TGTGCCAGCAACATAGCGGCCTCCACAGATACGCAGTATTTT.

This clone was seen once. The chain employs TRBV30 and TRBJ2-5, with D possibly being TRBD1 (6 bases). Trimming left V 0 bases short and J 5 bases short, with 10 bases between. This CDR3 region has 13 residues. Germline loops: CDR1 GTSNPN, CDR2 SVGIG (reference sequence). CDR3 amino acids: CAWSVQGPETQYF. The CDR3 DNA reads TGTGCCTGGAGTGTACAGGGCCCGGAGACCCAGTACTTC.